Presented here are 17 T cell receptor beta chains from one specimen sequenced in a study of blood T cells in healthy people across ages. With a J-beta primer mix and a sample-barcoded 5' primer, a second PCR ran roughly 6 to 11 cycles. Each CDR3 protein is one row after TCRdb ran MiXCR on the 5' RACE reads. The sample lists about 1.8 million distinct CDR3 sequences, 49% occurring once. The sequenced sample was blood. These TCRs come from a woman in her forties in good health.

This clonotype was counted between two and nine times. This chain links TRBV20-1 with TRBJ1-1, with D maybe TRBD1 (6 bases). V lost 5 bases, J lost 7 bases, and 17 bases lay in between. Germline loops: CDR1 DFQATT, CDR2 SNEGSKA (reference sequence). The CDR3 runs 13 residues. CDR3: CSASHGGGDEAFF. CDR3 coding DNA: TGCAGTGCTTCCCACGGGGGCGGGGATGAAGCTTTCTTT.

The chain recombines TRBV27 with TRBJ2-3; 10 bases map to TRBD1. The CDR3 has 13 residues. Germline trimming cut 7 bases from V and 7 bases from J; bases unmatched to any gene: 5. Germline V gene data show CDR1 as MNHEY and CDR2 as SMNVEV (reference sequence). CDR3 DNA sequence: TGTGCCAGCACCGGGACAGGGGTAAATACGCAGTATTTT. This gives the protein CASTGTGVNTQYF.

The CDR3: CASSESWWQNTGELFF. CDR3 nucleotides: TGTGCCAGCAGTGAATCCTGGTGGCAGAACACCGGGGAGCTGTTTTTT. V gene TRBV6-4 combines with J gene TRBJ2-2, with unresolved D. Deletions cut 3 bases from V and 1 base from J, with 12 bases between. Germline V gene lookup returns CDR1 MRHNA and CDR2 SNTAGT. The CDR3 has 16 residues.

V and J are TRBV20-1 and TRBJ2-7, with D hard to call. This CDR3 comprises 13 residues. The germline V gene has CDR1 DFQATT and CDR2 SNEGSKA (reference sequence). V was shortened by 3 bases and J by 0 bases, with 9 bases between the two germline ends. Written as DNA, the CDR3 is TGCAGTGCTAGTCGGCTGCACTCCTACGAGCAGTACTTC. It translates to CSASRLHSYEQYF.

This chain uses TRBV5-1 with TRBJ2-3; tentatively, D is TRBD2 (5 bases). The CDR3 consists of 14 residues. V was trimmed by 4 bases and J by 6 bases, leaving 15 bases between them. Germline V gives CDR1 SGHRS, CDR2 YFSETQ. The CDR3 region has the DNA TGCGCCAGCAGCCCTAGGACTCAACCGGATACGCAGTATTTT. Its translation is CASSPRTQPDTQYF.

This chain uses TRBV28 with TRBJ1-2; 7 bases line up with TRBD1. CDR3 size: 15 residues. Trimming removed 5 bases from V and 1 base from J; junction bases left unmatched: 7. Germline values: CDR1 MDHEN, CDR2 SYDVKM. In DNA form, the CDR3 reads TGTGCCAGCAGTCCATCAGACAGGGATAACTATGGCTACACCTTC. Amino acid sequence: CASSPSDRDNYGYTF.

DNA of the CDR3: TGCAGCGTTGAAGTGCATGGTGTCACCGACGGTACGCAGTATTTT. This codes for CSVEVHGVTDGTQYF. The chain carries TRBV29-1 and TRBJ2-3; D is ambiguous. V dropped 1 base and J dropped 8 bases, with 19 bases sitting between them. Germline V gives CDR1 SQVTM, CDR2 ANQGSEA. The CDR3 is 15 amino acids.

The V gene is TRBV12-3 or TRBV12-4, the J gene TRBJ2-1; perhaps TRBD1 as D (5 bases). This CDR3 comprises 15 residues. V gave up 1 base and J gave up 2 bases, with 9 bases separating them. The CDR3 DNA reads as TGTGCCAGCAGTTTAGTGGGGCCCCCCTACAATGAGCAGTTCTTC. This codes for CASSLVGPPYNEQFF.

J is TRBJ2-3 and V is TRBV7-3; no firm D call. CDR1 SGHTA and CDR2 FQGTGA come from the germline V gene. The CDR3 contains 13 residues. Trimming removed 5 bases from V and 9 bases from J, with 15 bases in between. The CDR3 DNA sequence: TGTGCCAGCAGCCCCACCCACGGGCAGACGCAGTATTTT. Translating gives CASSPTHGQTQYF.

This chain connects TRBV2 to TRBJ2-5; D is unclear. The CDR3 is made up of 12 amino acids. V lost 6 bases to trimming and J lost 5 bases, with 10 bases between them. The germline V gene encodes CDR1 SNHLY and CDR2 FYNNEI. CDR3 loop: CASRVSRETQYF. The CDR3 region has the DNA TGTGCCAGCAGGGTTAGCCGGGAGACCCAGTACTTC. Drawing the rest from reference TRBV2 and TRBJ2-5, the complete variable domain is EPEVTQTPSHQVTQMGQEVILRCVPISNHLYFYWYRQILGQKVEFLVSFYNNEISEKSEIFDDQFSVERPDGSNFTLKIRSTKLEDSAMYFCASRVSRETQYFGPGTRLLVL.

CDR3 sequence: CATSEGMDYEQYF. The CDR3 DNA reads as TGTGCCACCTCCGAGGGAATGGATTACGAGCAGTACTTC. V and J are TRBV24-1 and TRBJ2-4; maybe TRBD2 (5 bases). The J call may be faulty, since TRBJ2-7 better matches the DNA end. The CDR3 is made up of 13 amino acids. Germline-derived CDR1 and CDR2 are KGHDR and SFDVKD.

This clonotype was seen only once. The rearrangement joins TRBV5-1 to TRBJ1-1, with 9 bases matching TRBD1. V lost 0 bases and J lost 2; bases outside the gene matches: 5. The CDR3 is 16 residues long. Germline V lookup: CDR1 SGHRS, CDR2 YFSETQ. This chain's CDR3 is CASSLAMTGGNTEAFF. The CDR3 nucleotides are TGCGCCAGCAGCTTGGCGATGACAGGGGGAAACACTGAAGCTTTCTTT.

A few counts support this clonotype. V gene TRBV12-3 or TRBV12-4 combines with J gene TRBJ1-2; TRBD1 agrees at 10 bases. The trim removed 5 bases at V and 4 bases at J, leaving 7 bases unmatched. The CDR3 totals 15 residues. This CDR3 reads CASSQTGGVFYGYTF. In DNA form, the CDR3 reads TGTGCCAGCAGTCAGACAGGGGGCGTATTCTATGGCTACACCTTC.

CDR3 region: CASSSHGGLAEAFF. The CDR3 DNA sequence: TGTGCCAGCAGCTCCCACGGGGGTCTGGCTGAAGCTTTCTTT. The chain employs TRBV7-2 and TRBJ1-1; possibly TRBD1 for D (5 bases). The CDR3 is made up of 14 amino acids. V was cut by 4 bases and J by 6 bases, with 15 bases left in between. Looked up from germline, CDR1 is SGHTA and CDR2 is FQGNSA.

This CDR3 is CASSLWTGGPLNGYTF. The DNA of the CDR3 is TGTGCCAGCAGTTTATGGACAGGGGGTCCCCTCAACGGCTACACCTTC. This rearrangement joins TRBV27 to TRBJ1-2; 10 bases match TRBD1. Losses at the gene ends were 1 base for V and 8 bases for J; bases not matched to a gene: 10. Germline values: CDR1 MNHEY, CDR2 SMNVEV (reference sequence). This CDR3 is 16 amino acids long.

The chain is built from TRBV3-1 and TRBJ1-2; D might be TRBD1 (6 bases). V lost 0 bases and J lost 8, with 16 bases in between. CDR1 LGHDT and CDR2 YNNKEL come from the germline V gene (reference sequence). The CDR3 covers 15 residues. The DNA for the CDR3 is TGTGCCAGCAGCCAAGATGCCAGGGGTCTTGGAGGCTACACCTTC. Protein sequence: CASSQDARGLGGYTF.

This chain joins TRBV6-2 or TRBV6-3 and TRBJ2-1; TRBD1 matches at 9 bases. The CDR3 contains 14 residues. J lost 7 bases, V lost 6 bases, and 7 bases had no gene match. CDR1 MNHEY and CDR2 SVGEGT come from the germline V gene. The CDR3 nucleotides read TGTGCCAGCAGGACGGGACAGGGAATTAATGAGCAGTTCTTC. Translating it yields CASRTGQGINEQFF.